The rows below give T cell receptor beta chains drawn from one sample of a study of breast tumors, draining lymph nodes, adjacent tissues. TCRdb called the multiplex PCR reads again in MiXCR, with one record for every CDR3 protein. The profile shows roughly 260,000 distinct CDR3 sequences, about 30% of them singletons. Sequencing was done on a sample of axillary lymph node tissue. These receptors originate from a female donor with breast cancer. Some clones in this sample may be carry-over from other donors' samples. The CDR3 runs from the conserved cysteine through the conserved F or W. The order of the fields is D gene, J gene, V gene, clone size, CDR3 protein, CDR3 DNA. The D gene is left open where the match is weak. Size is stated for part of the rows, as once, few or many counts, or as a class when the clone is expanded.

>NA|TRBJ2-1|TRBV9|many
CARRIAVPSYNEQFF
TGTGCCAGACGGATCGCGGTCCCCTCCTACAATGAGCAGTTCTTC
>TRBD2|TRBJ2-1|TRBV27|NA
CASSVGTTSNEQFF
TGTGCCAGCAGTGTCGGGACTACATCCAATGAGCAGTTCTTC
>NA|TRBJ2-3|TRBV7-3|many
CASSLVWRDTQYF
TGTGCCAGCAGCTTGGTCTGGCGAGATACGCAGTATTTT
>NA|TRBJ2-7|TRBV7-6|many
CASSTGSEQYF
TGTGCCAGCAGCACAGGGAGCGAGCAGTACTTC
>NA|TRBJ1-3|TRBV2|NA
CASSEAGAYGNTIYF
TGTGCCAGCAGTGAGGCGGGCGCGTATGGAAACACCATATATTTT
>NA|TRBJ1-2|TRBV6-6|many
CASSPQPAINYGYTF
TGTGCCAGCAGTCCGCAACCTGCCATAAACTATGGCTACACCTTC
>TRBD2|TRBJ2-1|TRBV4-2|NA
CASSQATSGIPLYNEQFF
TGTGCCAGCAGCCAGGCGACTAGCGGGATACCACTATACAATGAGCAGTTCTTC
>TRBD2|TRBJ2-7|TRBV5-1|many
CASSPRLAGEQYF
TGCGCCAGCAGCCCCCGACTAGCCGGCGAGCAGTACTTC
>TRBD2|TRBJ2-2|TRBV29-1|NA
CSGTGTSGHLGGELFF
TGCAGCGGAACCGGGACTAGCGGCCATTTGGGCGGGGAGCTGTTTTTT
>TRBD1|TRBJ1-2|TRBV6-6|NA
CASSVRTGANYGYTF
TGTGCCAGCAGTGTCCGGACAGGGGCTAACTATGGCTACACCTTC
>TRBD2|TRBJ2-5|TRBV7-3|many
CASSVGLAAGETQYF
TGTGCCAGCAGCGTTGGACTAGCAGCGGGGGAGACCCAGTACTTC
>NA|TRBJ2-7|TRBV6-6|many
CASSYSRDVGEQYF
TGTGCCAGCAGTTACTCACGGGACGTGGGCGAGCAGTACTTC
>TRBD2|TRBJ2-1|TRBV11-2|NA
CASSLSAGGPVNEQFF
TGTGCCAGCAGCTTAAGTGCGGGAGGGCCAGTCAATGAGCAGTTCTTC
>NA|TRBJ2-3|TRBV6-5|many
CASSYRGSTDTQYF
TGTGCCAGCAGTTACCGGGGTTCCACAGATACGCAGTATTTT
>NA|TRBJ2-5|TRBV7-2|many
CASSFESKGETQYF
TGTGCCAGCAGCTTCGAATCAAAGGGAGAGACCCAGTACTTC
>TRBD2|TRBJ2-1|TRBV11-2|many
CASSPLPTSQFF
TGTGCCAGCAGCCCGCTACCGACTAGCCAGTTCTTC
>TRBD2|TRBJ2-3|TRBV2|NA
CVSPLLGTSGSGTQYF
TGTGTCAGCCCTCTTCTCGGGACTAGCGGATCAGGTACGCAGTATTTT
>TRBD1|TRBJ1-3|TRBV19|NA
CASSEDRRGSGNTIYF
TGTGCCAGTAGTGAGGACAGGCGAGGCTCTGGAAACACCATATATTTT
>NA|TRBJ2-5|TRBV6-4|NA
CASSHGSANDQETQYF
TGTGCCAGCAGTCACGGTAGCGCTAACGATCAAGAGACCCAGTACTTC
>NA|TRBJ2-5|TRBV6-1|few
CASSAPGNWGRETQYF
TGTGCCAGCAGTGCCCCGGGGAACTGGGGTCGAGAGACCCAGTACTTC
>TRBD1|TRBJ2-7|TRBV11-1|many
CASRTGSSYEQYF
TGTGCCAGTAGGACAGGGAGTTCCTACGAGCAGTACTTC
>TRBD2|TRBJ2-3|TRBV14|NA
CASSQDLLAGMDTQYF
TGTGCCAGCAGCCAAGACCTACTAGCGGGAATGGATACGCAGTATTTT
>NA|TRBJ2-3|TRBV5-1|many
CASTLGDPSTDTQYF
TGCGCCAGCACCCTCGGTGACCCTAGCACAGATACGCAGTATTTT
>TRBD2|TRBJ2-3|TRBV5-1|NA
CAGSLGLAGTYTDTQYF
TGCGCCGGCAGCTTGGGGCTAGCGGGAACCTACACAGATACGCAATATTTT
>TRBD1|TRBJ1-4|TRBV29-1|NA
CSVVGTGLSNEKLFF
TGCAGCGTTGTGGGGACAGGCCTTTCTAATGAAAAACTGTTTTTT
>NA|TRBJ1-2|TRBV9|many
CASSAPSPPGHGGGGYTF
TGTGCCAGCAGCGCACCTTCCCCACCGGGACACGGAGGGGGTGGCTACACCTTC
>TRBD1|TRBJ2-1|TRBV7-8|many
CASSTLGQGYNEQFF
TGTGCCAGCAGCACCCTGGGACAGGGGTACAATGAGCAGTTCTTC
>NA|TRBJ2-1|TRBV5-1|many
CASSWRGASDDEQFF
TGCGCCAGCAGCTGGAGGGGAGCTAGCGATGATGAGCAGTTCTTC
>NA|TRBJ1-2|TRBV7-9|few
CAGLRGAGYTF
TGTGCCGGCCTTAGGGGGGCTGGCTACACCTTC
>NA|TRBJ2-7|TRBV3-1|NA
CASRGGRDAYEHYF
TGTGCCAGCAGGGGGGGCCGAGATGCCTACGAGCATTACTTC
>NA|TRBJ2-1|TRBV7-8|many
CASTPTPGLPPGGLF
TGTGCCAGCACCCCGACCCCGGGACTTCCCCCAGGGGGTCTCTTC
>NA|TRBJ1-2|TRBV7-8|many
CASSLWEADLYTF
TGTGCCAGCAGCTTATGGGAAGCCGACCTCTACACCTTC
>NA|TRBJ2-3|TRBV2|many
CASKRTDTQYF
TGTGCCAGCAAGAGGACAGATACGCAGTATTTT
>NA|TRBJ2-1|TRBV5-6|many
CASSLGANEQFF
TGTGCCAGCAGCTTGGGAGCTAATGAGCAGTTCTTC